This T cell receptor (beta chain) was retrieved from a study of identical twins. V was shortened by 3 bases and J by 15 bases, with 18 bases between the two germline ends. This CDR3 has 14 residues. From germline, CDR1 is SEHNR and CDR2 FQNEAQ (reference sequence). TCRdb passed the 5' RACE reads through MiXCR, listing each CDR3 protein once. The sample lists about 530,000 distinct CDR3 sequences, around 15% occurring once. The data also belong to a second study, concerning yellow fever vaccine responses in identical twins.

This chain joins TRBV7-9 and TRBJ1-6; no clear D gene. Sequencing was carried out using CD4+ T cells sorted from blood. This TCR was recovered from a woman under 30 in good health. The CDR3 DNA follows: TGTGCCAGCAGCTTCCACGACCCCGGAAGTAACCTCCACTTT. Amino acids: CASSFHDPGSNLHF.